The 11 T cell receptor beta chains presented below share a single source sample, sequenced in a study of blood T cell repertoires in COVID-19. Using immunoSEQ multiplex PCR, the repertoire was profiled, and TCRdb retains in-frame clones only, with some absent. This repertoire shows about 200,000 clones, approximately 80% found once; its top ten account for around 0.93%. What was sequenced was peripheral blood. The origin of the receptors is a man in his sixties with COVID-19, enrolled during active disease.

V usage is TRBV19 and J usage is TRBJ1-4, with 9 nucleotides matching TRBD1. The junction had 6 bases not matched to a gene; V was cut back by 3 bases and J by 4 bases. Germline CDR1 reads LNHDA; CDR2 reads SQIVND (reference sequence). The CDR3 is 16 residues long. The CDR3, as DNA: TGTGCCAGTAGTATTCGGGGACAGGGCATTAATGAAAAACTGTTTTTT. This gives the protein CASSIRGQGINEKLFF.

The chain couples TRBV7-3 to TRBJ1-4, with D unresolved. The V gene's germline CDR1 is SGHTA and CDR2 FQGTGA. With 5 bases removed from V and 0 bases from J, the gap between germline ends came to 10 bases. The length of the CDR3 is 15 residues. Here the CDR3 reads CASSLHGATNEKLFF. Written as DNA, the CDR3 is TGTGCCAGCAGCCTTCACGGGGCAACTAATGAAAAACTGTTTTTT.

The chain joins TRBV4-3 to TRBJ1-2; maybe TRBD1 (6 bases). CDR3 length: 14 amino acids. In germline, CDR1 is LGHNA, CDR2 YSLEER. V was cut by 1 base and J by 4 bases, with 10 bases left in between. The CDR3 sequence: CASSQGQAPYGYTF. CDR3 nucleotide sequence: TGCGCCAGCAGCCAAGGACAGGCCCCCTATGGCTACACCTTC.

V and J are TRBV10-3 and TRBJ2-4; TRBD1 is a possible D gene (6 bases). Germline V gene data show CDR1 as ENHRY and CDR2 as SYGVKD. The V end lost 5 bases, the J end lost 0 bases, and 11 bases lay between the germline ends. The length of the CDR3 is 15 residues. The CDR3 here is CAISTGMEAKNIQYF. The DNA of the CDR3 is TGTGCCATCAGTACAGGGATGGAAGCCAAAAACATTCAGTACTTC.

The chain couples TRBV10-1 to TRBJ1-4; weak D call: TRBD1 (6 bases). CDR3 size: 14 residues. The V end lost 3 bases, the J end lost 4 bases, and 9 bases lay between the germline ends. From germline, CDR1 is WNHNN and CDR2 SYGVQD (reference sequence). The CDR3 DNA reads TGCGCCAGCAGTGAACAGGGCCTTAATGAAAAACTGTTTTTT. Its protein is CASSEQGLNEKLFF.

This clone has just a few counts. The chain combines TRBV6-4 with TRBJ2-3; a weak D match, TRBD1 (6 bases). V lost 3 bases and J lost 3, with 7 bases in between. The germline CDR1 and CDR2 sequences are MRHNA and SNTAGT. The CDR3 has 13 amino acids. The CDR3: CASSERGTDTQYF. DNA of the CDR3: TGTGCCAGCAGTGAAAGGGGGACAGATACGCAGTATTTT.

This clone was seen a few times. V is TRBV19 and J is TRBJ1-2; D not resolved. Per germline, CDR1 LNHDA and CDR2 SQIVND (reference sequence). The length of the CDR3 is 12 residues. V was pared by 6 bases and J by 8 bases, with 13 bases between. The chain's CDR3 is CASRVAAGGYTF. The CDR3, as DNA: TGTGCCAGTAGGGTCGCAGCAGGCGGCTACACCTTC.

This clone occurred a few times. This chain uses TRBV5-6 with TRBJ1-6, with TRBD1 identical over 7 bases. The CDR3 length is 15 residues. The J segment lost 1 base and the V segment lost 3 bases, leaving 1 base of the junction unmatched. From germline, CDR1 is SGHDT and CDR2 YYEEEE. For the CDR3, the DNA is TGTGCCAGCAGCTGGGACAGATCCTATAATTCACCCCTCCACTTT. As protein: CASSWDRSYNSPLHF.

The CDR3 loop reads CASSLQAVGTEAFF. The CDR3 coding sequence is TGCGCCAGCAGCTTACAGGCAGTGGGGACTGAAGCTTTCTTT. The chain couples TRBV5-1 to TRBJ1-1, with TRBD1 as a possible D gene (5 bases). Deletions cut 2 bases from V and 5 bases from J, with 13 bases between. The CDR3 has 14 amino acids. The V gene's germline CDR1 is SGHRS and CDR2 YFSETQ.

The rearrangement links TRBV27 to TRBJ1-2; 7 bases match TRBD1. Unmatched junction bases numbered 6, after V lost 5 bases and J lost 3 bases. This CDR3 is built from 14 residues. The germline CDR1 and CDR2 sequences are MNHEY and SMNVEV (reference sequence). This CDR3 reads CASSLRGEYYGYTF. In nucleotides, the CDR3 is TGTGCCAGCAGTCTCAGGGGGGAATACTATGGCTACACCTTC.

The chain employs TRBV14 and TRBJ1-2; D uncertain. V dropped 0 bases and J dropped 7 bases, with 6 bases sitting between them. Germline V CDR1 and CDR2: SGHDN, FVKESK. This CDR3 has 12 amino acids. The CDR3 DNA reads TGTGCCAGCAGCCAAGAGGCTTTTGGCTACACCTTC. It specifies CASSQEAFGYTF. Variable domain in full (rest from reference TRBV14 and TRBJ1-2): EAGVTQFPSHSVIEKGQTVTLRCDPISGHDNLYWYRRVMGKEIKFLLHFVKESKQDESGMPNNRFLAERTGGTYSTLKVQPAELEDSGVYFCASSQEAFGYTFGSGTRLTVV.